The 5 T cell receptor beta chains given below trace back to one sample, sequenced in a study of tumor-infiltrating lymphocytes in primary liver carcinoma. TCR beta cDNA was prepared out of approximately 500 ng total RNA by means of a constant-region primer. Slightly modified ARM-PCR, run as three nested multiplex PCR rounds, produced the TCR beta libraries. Rounds one and two of PCR, each of roughly 10 cycles, were primed with TRBV1-TRBV30 forward primers and a C-beta reverse primer. Each CDR3 protein is one row after TCRdb ran MiXCR on the multiplex PCR reads. The sample lists tens of thousands of distinct CDR3 sequences, over 75% seen once, with 35% in the top ten. Unsorted bulk tissue (roughly 19-31 mg) underwent RNA and DNA co-extraction. The material sequenced was liver tumor tissue from sampling region 2. As for subset: tumor region T2, inferior pole. These receptors originate from a woman in her twenties or thirties with primary liver carcinoma and hepatitis B virus infection.

CDR3 bases: TGTTTCAGCAGCTTGCTTAGGGGCGATATCTCCTACGAGCAGTACTTC. This sequence encodes CFSSLLRGDISYEQYF. The chain joins TRBV5-8 to TRBJ2-7; a possible D gene is TRBD1 (5 bases). This CDR3 has 16 amino acids. CDR1 is SGHTS, CDR2 YDEGEE, per germline.

Comments on this clonotype: Compared with germline, one end of the junction differs, possibly owing to a read error. The chain joins TRBV11-3 to TRBJ2-7; D is uncertain. The CDR3 spans 15 residues. The V gene's germline CDR1 is SGHNT and CDR2 YENEEA. CDR3 sequence reads: CANSLDQDLSYERYF. The CDR3 DNA reads TGTGCCAACAGCTTAGACCAGGACCTCTCCTACGAGCGGTACTTC.

The table lists this clonotype with many counts. The J gene is TRBJ2-2, the V gene TRBV6-2 or TRBV6-3, with 10 bases fitting TRBD2. The CDR3 length is 17 residues. V lost 5 bases, J lost 6 bases, and 12 bases stayed unmatched. Germline V gene lookup returns CDR1 MNHEY and CDR2 SVGEGT. In DNA form, the CDR3 reads TGTGCCAGCAGTGGTCTCCCTAGCGGGAGAAACCCCGGGGAGCTGTTTTTT. Translating gives CASSGLPSGRNPGELFF.

About this clonotype: Because the CDR3 is missing its conserved closing phenylalanine or tryptophan, this is likely a read error. The DNA is omitted, as the CDR3 cannot be located on it reliably, and the CDR3 follows TCRdb's listing. The genes are TRBV11-2 and TRBJ2-5; TRBD1 is the table's D call, not checked against the DNA. Germline V gene lookup returns CDR1 SGHAT and CDR2 FQNNGV. With termini counted, the CDR3 has 14 amino acids. The CDR3: CASSSPGSWEARYY.

In this sample, this clonotype is medium-sized. The chain uses TRBV5-5 and TRBJ2-4, with TRBD1 matching 12 bases. J gave up 7 bases and V 0 bases, and 8 bases lay outside the gene matches. The CDR3 extends over 17 amino acids. Germline V lookup: CDR1 SGHKS, CDR2 YYEKEE (reference sequence). CDR3 DNA: TGTGCCAGCAGCTTGGGGGGACAGGGGGCCCTAAGGAACATTCAGTACTTC. Translation gives CASSLGGQGALRNIQYF.